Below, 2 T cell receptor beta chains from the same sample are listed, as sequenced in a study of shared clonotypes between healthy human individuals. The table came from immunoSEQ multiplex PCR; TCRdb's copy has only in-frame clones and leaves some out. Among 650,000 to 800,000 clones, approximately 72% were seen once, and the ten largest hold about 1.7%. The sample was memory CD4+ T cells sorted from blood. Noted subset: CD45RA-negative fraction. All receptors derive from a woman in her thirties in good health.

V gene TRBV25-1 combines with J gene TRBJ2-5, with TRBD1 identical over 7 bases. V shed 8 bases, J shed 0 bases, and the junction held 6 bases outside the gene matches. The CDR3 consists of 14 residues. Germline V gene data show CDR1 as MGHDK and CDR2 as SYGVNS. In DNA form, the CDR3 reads TGTGCCAGCGTAGACAGGGCGTACCAAGAGACCCAGTACTTC. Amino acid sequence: CASVDRAYQETQYF.

CDR3 in DNA: TGTGCCAGCAGCCCCCAAGCGGGACAGGGATCAAACAATGAGCAGTTCTTC. Translating it yields CASSPQAGQGSNNEQFF. This chain joins TRBV11-2 and TRBJ2-1; 9 bases are a match to TRBD1. The CDR3 totals 17 residues. Germline V lookup: CDR1 SGHAT, CDR2 FQNNGV. After removal of 5 bases from V and 5 bases from J, the junction contained 13 bases not matched to a gene.